This T cell receptor beta chain was sequenced during a study of cytotoxic CD8 clonotypes in ibrutinib-treated CLL (dated by TCRdb to the early 2020s). Study-level background: The cohort had over ten relapsed/refractory and about 15 treatment-naive patients; under 18 were IGHV unmutated. Responses were partial in some 24 patients and complete in 2; after median approximately 66 months follow-up, around 15 stayed in remission and roughly twelve progressed. Samples at response were collected after a median of about 12 months of treatment, with a range of 6 to 36 months. Samples averaged about 260,000 productive templates and 90,000 to 95,000 productive rearrangements. Longitudinal samples were obtainable from about 30% of the roughly 86 participants in the trial. Cryopreserved peripheral blood mononuclear cells were obtained before treatment, at response, and at either sustained remission or disease progression. All remission and progressive disease samples were collected while patients were still receiving ibrutinib.

The study at large found these results: Sustained-remission and progressing patients did not have matched sampling times, and lymph node repertoires were not examined. Baseline clonality was found to be higher than that of age-matched healthy donors and was strongly correlated with circulating CD8+ T-cell counts. Clonality increased at ibrutinib response, stayed stable in sustained remission, and fell back toward baseline at progression. Public clonotypes were rare and either contracted or stayed stable during treatment, and the rise in clonality at ibrutinib response reflected the expansion of private clonotypes.

A distance of 12 bases separates the germline ends of V and J, which lose 2 bases and 5 bases respectively. From the cysteine through the phenylalanine, the CDR3 covers 14 amino acids. Only the CDR3 part of the read is kept: 42 bases, read in frame from the first base. Looking up the germline V gene yields CDR1 SGHRS and CDR2 YFSETQ. Points on this clone: Its antigen is not yet known. There are no base qualities to consult, and no much larger clone falls within one base.

Each clonotype received, on average, 10x coverage in deep resolution sequencing performed on a MiSeq, where the target depth lay between 1 in 1 million and 1 in 200,000 T cells. The immunoSEQ hsTCRB Kit was used to generate TCR beta libraries. The study's processing was this. Data were analyzed with ImmunoSEQ Data Assistant and ImmunoSEQ Analyzer, with V, D and J genes assigned per IMGT definitions. Clonality, with values ranging from 0 to 1, was calculated as one minus the normalized Shannon entropy of productive rearrangement frequencies. Only overrepresented clonotypes making up at least 0.05% of the repertoire of each patient were included in the public clonotype analysis. Some 13 repertoires from age-matched healthy donors, obtained from immuneACCESS, served as clonality controls. As stored in TCRdb, this immuneACCESS dataset retains in-frame rearrangements with V and J assigned. A fraction of the clones does not appear; measured against another copy, unresolved V genes explain less than half of the discrepancy, and the remainder lacks a known reason. D and trimming come from the DNA, and the V and J calls and clone size come from that table. A total of 150,000 to 250,000 clones appear in this sample, over 60% of them only once. The ten largest clones add up to around 15% of the sample.

What this sample's time point label stands for: around 2 years on ibrutinib. Around 2 micrograms of genomic DNA were extracted from cryopreserved PBMCs for TCR beta library preparation. Longitudinal blood samples from CLL patients on ibrutinib monotherapy underwent high-throughput TCR beta sequencing. The patients were enrolled in a single-center, open-label phase 2 trial of ibrutinib monotherapy. Sample: PBMCs, taken after 24 months of ibrutinib treatment. The sequence is built from TRBV5-1 and TRBJ2-3; the D gene is possibly TRBD1, with 6 bases matching. The TCR sequence derives from a human donor with chronic lymphocytic leukemia. The DNA sequence reads TGCGCCAGCAGCTTTCAGGGGCGCGAAGATACGCAGTATTTT. This sequence encodes CASSFQGREDTQYF.